Listed here are 26 T cell receptor beta chains from one sample, sequenced in a study of blood T cell repertoires in COVID-19. The method was immunoSEQ multiplex PCR; TCRdb's version includes in-frame clones alone and lacks a portion of them. The sample has some 180,000 clones, about 80% seen once. Sequencing was carried out using peripheral blood. The receptors shown here come from a woman between 45 and 60 years old with active or convalescent COVID-19.

This clone has only a few counts. The chain carries TRBV15 and TRBJ1-4; D uncertain. This CDR3 region has 12 residues. The germline V gene has CDR1 LNHNV and CDR2 YYDKDF (reference sequence). The V and J ends lost 4 bases and 11 bases respectively, with 11 bases between them. CDR3 amino acids: CATSTLFPKLFF. The CDR3 nucleotides are TGTGCCACCAGCACCCTTTTCCCTAAACTGTTTTTT.

Comment on this clone: Other DNA sequences in the same sample also yield this CDR3. This chain joins TRBV6-5 and TRBJ1-1; tentative D call: TRBD1 (5 bases). From germline, CDR1 is MNHEY and CDR2 SVGAGI. CDR3 length: 13 residues. V lost 4 bases and J lost 1, with 7 bases in between. CDR3 DNA: TGTGCCAGCAGTTCTCAGGGGAACACTGAAGCTTTCTTT. It yields the protein CASSSQGNTEAFF.

V is TRBV23-1 and J is TRBJ1-4; D is possibly TRBD1 (5 bases). TRBV23-1 counts as an open reading frame of uncertain function. Trimming shortened V by 5 bases and J by 5 bases, and 12 bases separated the two germline ends. This CDR3 has 14 amino acids. The CDR3 loop is CASSSPTVNEKLFF. CDR3 coding DNA: TGCGCCAGCAGTTCGCCGACAGTAAATGAAAAACTGTTTTTT.

The table lists this clone with a few counts. CDR3 in amino acids: CASRLTGSGELFF. The CDR3 region has the DNA TGTGCCAGCCGTTTGACAGGGTCCGGGGAGCTGTTTTTT. The chain uses TRBV19 and TRBJ2-2; 7 positions agree with TRBD1. The CDR3 covers 13 residues. The V segment lost 9 bases and the J segment 6 bases; nucleotides outside the gene matches: 7. Germline-derived CDR1 and CDR2 are LNHDA and SQIVND (reference sequence).

The chain has TRBV7-9 and TRBJ2-1, with a tentative D call TRBD2 (5 bases). Germline CDR1 SEHNR, CDR2 FQNEAQ (reference sequence). V was shortened by 5 bases and J by 6 bases, with 14 bases between the two germline ends. CDR3 length: 14 residues. The CDR3 reads CASSPSLDRNEQFF. The CDR3, as DNA: TGTGCCAGCAGCCCCTCACTAGACCGCAATGAGCAGTTCTTC.

V gene TRBV6-2 or TRBV6-3 combines with J gene TRBJ1-5, with a tentative D call TRBD1 (5 bases). Germline loops: CDR1 MNHEY, CDR2 SVGEGT. This CDR3 comprises 14 residues. V lost 6 bases to trimming and J lost 3 bases, with 12 bases between them. CDR3 residues: CASSLRQNNQPQHF. CDR3 in DNA: TGTGCCAGCAGCCTTCGACAGAACAATCAGCCCCAGCATTTT.

The chain is built from TRBV28 and TRBJ1-6; D ambiguous. V lost 11 bases, J lost 12 bases, and 14 bases lay in between. Germline CDR1 MDHEN, CDR2 SYDVKM. The CDR3 sequence is 11 residues long. Here the CDR3 reads CASRTARPLHF. The DNA of the CDR3 is TGTGCCTCGAGAACAGCTCGACCCCTCCACTTT.

The V and J genes are TRBV6-5 and TRBJ2-1; 8 bases agree with TRBD1. The V segment lost 2 bases and the J segment 2 bases; nucleotides outside the gene matches: 5. The CDR3 runs to 16 residues. CDR1 and CDR2 (germline): MNHEY, SVGAGI. CDR3 nucleotides: TGTGCCAGCAGTTACACGGGACAGGCGACCTACAATGAGCAGTTCTTC. This gives the protein CASSYTGQATYNEQFF.

This clone appeared a few times. The chain joins TRBV6-2 or TRBV6-3 to TRBJ1-5, with D possibly being TRBD1 (5 bases). Germline CDR1 and CDR2: MNHEY and SVGEGT. This CDR3 is 15 amino acids long. With 4 bases removed from V and 3 bases from J, the gap between germline ends came to 13 bases. This CDR3 reads CASSSGPGINQPQHF. The CDR3 DNA follows: TGTGCCAGCAGTTCCGGGCCAGGGATCAATCAGCCCCAGCATTTT.

This clone was seen a handful of times. The chain uses TRBV28 and TRBJ1-2, with D possibly matching TRBD1 (6 bases). In germline, CDR1 is MDHEN, CDR2 SYDVKM. CDR3 length: 15 amino acids. V dropped 6 bases and J dropped 0 bases, with 14 bases sitting between them. The CDR3 sequence is CASRPQGISNYGYTF. CDR3 coding DNA: TGTGCCAGCAGACCACAGGGAATCTCTAACTATGGCTACACCTTC.

V and J are TRBV5-1 and TRBJ1-6; no firm D call. The CDR3 is made up of 15 amino acids. With 0 bases removed from V and 8 bases from J, the gap between germline ends came to 12 bases. The germline CDR1 and CDR2 sequences are SGHRS and YFSETQ. CDR3 protein: CASSLGGGKDSPLHF. In nucleotides, the CDR3 is TGCGCCAGCAGCTTGGGCGGAGGGAAAGATTCACCCCTCCACTTT. Full variable domain (missing parts from reference TRBV5-1 and TRBJ1-6): KAGVTQTPRYLIKTRGQQVTLSCSPISGHRSVSWYQQTPGQGLQFLFEYFSETQRNKGNFPGRFSGRQFSNSRSEMNVSTLELGDSALYLCASSLGGGKDSPLHFGNGTRLTVT.

V gene TRBV4-3 combines with J gene TRBJ1-4; 8 nucleotides match TRBD1. Unmatched junction bases numbered 6, after V lost 5 bases and J lost 7 bases. CDR3 length: 14 amino acids. Germline V gene sequence: CDR1 LGHNA, CDR2 YSLEER. The CDR3 here is CASSTAGGGEKLFF. CDR3 coding DNA: TGCGCCAGCAGCACTGCAGGGGGCGGTGAAAAACTGTTTTTT.

V is TRBV5-5 and J is TRBJ2-1, with 14 bases aligning to TRBD2. Germline assignment: CDR1 SGHKS and CDR2 YYEKEE (reference sequence). V lost 3 bases to trimming and J lost 1 base; unmatched junction nucleotides: 0. The CDR3 is made up of 16 amino acids. CDR3 in DNA: TGTGCCAGCAGCTGGACTAGCGGGGGGTCCTACAATGAGCAGTTCTTC. Amino acids: CASSWTSGGSYNEQFF.

There are a few counts of this clone. This chain joins TRBV10-3 and TRBJ1-6; weak D call: TRBD1 (5 bases). CDR3 length equals 14 residues. Germline V gives CDR1 ENHRY, CDR2 SYGVKD. V was trimmed by 4 bases and J by 5 bases, leaving 9 bases between them. This chain's CDR3 is CAISGGGDNSPLHF. CDR3 DNA: TGTGCCATCAGTGGGGGCGGGGATAATTCACCCCTCCACTTT.

This chain connects TRBV7-9 to TRBJ1-2; unclear D gene. CDR1 is SEHNR and CDR2 is FQNEAQ in the germline V gene (reference sequence). CDR3 length: 18 residues. Trimming left V 8 bases short and J 1 base short, with 26 bases between. In DNA, the CDR3 is TGTGCCAGCCCCCATATGGGCCCGGTGAGAGATAATAACTATGGCTACACCTTC. Protein product: CASPHMGPVRDNNYGYTF.

This clone was seen repeatedly, ten times or more. This chain uses TRBV4-2 with TRBJ2-5; 12 nucleotides agree with TRBD2. CDR1 and CDR2 (germline): LGHNA, YNFKEQ. V was clipped by 4 bases and J by 5 bases; unmatched bases: 5. This CDR3 is 15 amino acids long. CDR3 amino acids: CASSPTLAGGETQYF. The CDR3 DNA sequence: TGTGCCAGCAGCCCGACCCTAGCGGGGGGGGAGACCCAGTACTTC.

This clone was counted only a few times. The chain combines TRBV9 with TRBJ2-2; the match to TRBD1 covers 7 bases. The CDR3 has 16 amino acids. Germline values: CDR1 SGDLS, CDR2 YYNGEE. J gave up 6 bases and V 5 bases, and 13 bases lay outside the gene matches. CDR3 nucleotides: TGTGCCAGCAGTCCTCAGACAGGGACGAGTGCCGGGGAGCTGTTTTTT. This encodes CASSPQTGTSAGELFF.

The chain links TRBV6-4 to TRBJ2-5, with TRBD2 matching 8 bases. CDR1 and CDR2 (germline): MRHNA, SNTAGT. CDR3 size: 16 residues. J was trimmed by 5 bases and V by 2 bases; bases with no gene match: 10. Written as DNA, the CDR3 is TGTGCCAGCAGTGACCGGTCCGGGGGGGGCCGCGAGACCCAGTACTTC. This codes for CASSDRSGGGRETQYF.

V gene TRBV29-1 combines with J gene TRBJ1-1; weak D call: TRBD1 (6 bases). CDR1 and CDR2 from the germline V gene are SQVTM and ANQGSEA. The CDR3 spans 14 residues. The V end lost 3 bases, the J end lost 1 base, and 12 bases lay between the germline ends. CDR3 sequence reads: CSVEGAAKNTEAFF. CDR3 in DNA: TGCAGCGTTGAGGGGGCAGCCAAGAACACTGAAGCTTTCTTT.

This clone was detected a few times. The rearrangement uses TRBV7-7 and TRBJ2-5; 11 bases fit TRBD2. The trim removed 5 bases at V and 4 bases at J, leaving 12 bases unmatched. The V gene's germline CDR1 is SSHAT and CDR2 FNYEAQ (reference sequence). The CDR3 contains 17 residues. Here the CDR3 DNA reads TGTGCCAGCAGCCGGGGACTAGCGGACCCAAGAGGAGAGACCCAGTACTTC. The encoded protein is CASSRGLADPRGETQYF. The full variable domain, with the rest looked up from reference TRBV7-7 and TRBJ2-5, is GAGVSQSPRYKVTKRGQDVTLRCDPISSHATLYWYQQALGQGPEFLTYFNYEAQPDKSGLPSDRFSAERPEGSISTLTIQRTEQRDSAMYRCASSRGLADPRGETQYFGPGTRLLVL.

The J gene is TRBJ1-3, the V gene TRBV30; possible D gene TRBD1, 6 bases. CDR3 length equals 15 residues. V was cut by 0 bases and J by 0 bases, with 9 bases left in between. Germline CDR1 GTSNPN, CDR2 SVGIG (reference sequence). This CDR3 is CAWSVRDNSGNTIYF. The CDR3 nucleotides read TGTGCCTGGAGTGTACGGGACAACTCTGGAAACACCATATATTTT.

This clone appeared a single time. CDR3 sequence: CASSLQDTQAFF. CDR3 DNA sequence: TGTGCCAGCAGTTTACAGGACACCCAAGCTTTCTTT. The chain joins TRBV12-3 or TRBV12-4 to TRBJ1-1, with a possible D match to TRBD1 (5 bases). V lost 2 bases, J lost 9 bases, and 10 bases lay in between. CDR3 length: 12 residues.

The chain is built from TRBV7-9 and TRBJ1-3; TRBD1 is a possible D gene (6 bases). The CDR3 covers 16 residues. Germline V gives CDR1 SEHNR, CDR2 FQNEAQ (reference sequence). V gave up 2 bases and J gave up 2 bases, with 13 bases separating them. This CDR3 reads CASSLLPTGTGNTIYF. CDR3 DNA: TGTGCCAGCAGCTTATTACCCACAGGGACTGGAAACACCATATATTTT.

This chain joins TRBV4-2 and TRBJ1-1; D is perhaps TRBD1 (5 bases). The length of the CDR3 is 15 residues. Germline CDR1 LGHNA, CDR2 YNFKEQ. Trimming pared 1 base from V and 4 bases from J, leaving 13 bases between. In DNA form, the CDR3 reads TGTGCCAGCAGCCAAGCCTGGGGGGGGAGCACTGAAGCTTTCTTT. Protein product: CASSQAWGGSTEAFF.

This clone was seen only a few times. Other nucleotide sequences from this sample produce the same CDR3. CDR3 in amino acids: CATSKAGQGRGNTIYF. CDR3 nucleotide sequence: TGTGCCACCAGCAAAGCCGGACAGGGGCGGGGTAACACCATATATTTT. This chain connects TRBV15 to TRBJ1-3; 9 bases agree with TRBD1. Germline V gene sequence: CDR1 LNHNV, CDR2 YYDKDF (reference sequence). The J segment lost 7 bases and the V segment lost 4 bases, leaving 11 bases of the junction unmatched. The CDR3 extends over 16 amino acids. Using reference TRBV15 and TRBJ1-3 for the parts outside the CDR3, the full variable domain is DAMVIQNPRYQVTQFGKPVTLSCSQTLNHNVMYWYQQKSSQAPKLLFHYYDKDFNNEADTPDNFQSRRPNTSFCFLDIRSPGLGDTAMYLCATSKAGQGRGNTIYFGEGSWLTVV.

The V gene is TRBV25-1, the J gene TRBJ2-1; no firm D call. Trimming stripped 4 bases from V and 4 bases from J, with 8 bases between. Germline loops: CDR1 MGHDK, CDR2 SYGVNS. CDR3 size: 13 residues. CDR3 in DNA: TGTGCCAGCAGTGTCCCCAATTACAATGAGCAGTTCTTC. Residues: CASSVPNYNEQFF. Based on the CDR3 plus reference TRBV25-1 and TRBJ2-1, the full variable domain is EADIYQTPRYLVIGTGKKITLECSQTMGHDKMYWYQQDPGMELHLIHYSYGVNSTEKGDLSSESTVSRIRTEHFPLTLESARPSHTSQYLCASSVPNYNEQFFGPGTRLTVL.